This TCR beta chain is from a study of CD8+ T cells in alopecia areata (dated 2018 in TCRdb). Regarding the complete study: Treated patients were enrolled in an open-label pilot trial of oral tofacitinib at 5 to 10 mg twice daily for moderate-to-severe alopecia areata. In humans, TCRbeta sequencing was performed on scalp tissue and on sorted CD4+ and CD8+ peripheral blood T cells from healthy controls and from patients with patchy or totalis/universalis alopecia areata. RNA was obtained with the PAXgene miRNA kit for fixed scalp, the miRNeasy kit for PBMCs, and the RNeasy kit for mouse skin. Amplification of TCRbeta CDR3 regions was done by immunoSEQ multiplex PCR using 35 Vbeta forward primers and 13 Jbeta reverse primers. High-throughput TCRbeta sequencing was used to examine T cell clonal expansion in alopecia areata in both the C3H/HeJ mouse model and human patients. Scalp clonality was compared among normal scalp (n=4), patchy alopecia areata scalp (n=8), and alopecia totalis/universalis scalp (n=8). Tofacitinib was given for 6 to 18 months, followed by 6 months of follow-up off drug to assess delayed response and recurrence. Patients on tofacitinib were biopsied at baseline and after 4 and 24 weeks of treatment, and several of the patients also had a later scalp biopsy. Overall study results and their limits: Shared TCR sequences between patients were less evident than in mice, which may be partly attributable to HLA diversity in the patient population. Higher clonality and more expanded CD8+ clones were observed in lesional scalp than in normal scalp, particularly in alopecia totalis/universalis, a finding suggestive of antigenic drive. Unlike mouse skin, where gammadelta T cells dominate, normal human skin contains resident alphabeta T cells that get sequenced too, which complicates analysis of the scalp TCR repertoire.

Interpreted using the paper, the time point label stands for: baseline before oral tofacitinib. Lesional scalp punch biopsies and peripheral blood were obtained from alopecia areata patients. PBMCs were isolated by density centrifugation and stained for CD3, CD4 and CD8, and CD4+ and CD8+ T cells were sorted on a FACSAria. Library creation used the immunoSEQ multiplex PCR assay. RNA was extracted from all samples and reverse transcribed into cDNA as template for TCR sequencing. SuperScript III was used to make first-strand cDNA, primed with a 2:1 mix of oligo-dT and random hexamers. A synthetic immune receptor repertoire was used to assess amplification bias, and residual bias was removed computationally. The paper's data handling went like this. Raw reads were preprocessed to remove errors, and CDR3 was defined by IMGT conventions from the conserved cysteine to phenylalanine. Clonality was calculated as 1 minus Shannon entropy normalized by log2 of the number of productive unique TCRs. Whether scalp clones were CD4 or CD8 was inferred by matching scalp TCRbeta sequences against CD4 and CD8 repertoires sorted from blood. TCRdb mirrors the immuneACCESS table, restricted to in-frame sequences. Some clones are absent from its copies; in checked studies, under half trace to an unresolved V gene, and the reason for the others is unknown. That table supplies the V and J calls and clone size; D and trimming were determined from the DNA. The sample data list approximately 180,000 clones, and about 66% of these were observed just once. The ten largest clones represent approximately 10% of the sample.

On this clone itself: Its antigen is still unknown. No per-base quality is available; no much larger clone lies one base away.

The germline V gene (reference sequence) specifies SEHNR as CDR1 and FQNEAQ as CDR2. Trimming accounts for 4 bases at V and 7 bases at J, while the number of junction bases matched to no gene is 9. The CDR3, from cysteine to phenylalanine, totals 16 residues. Of the read, only the CDR3 DNA is kept; its 48 bases are in frame from base 1. Rearrangement joined TRBV7-9 to TRBJ1-6, with TRBD1 identical over 8 junction bases. Sequencing used CD8+ T cells sorted from blood, obtained at week 0. This TCR was recovered from a human donor with alopecia areata. Here is the DNA: TGTGCCAGCAGCTCCAGCGGACAGGGCGGGAATTCACCCCTCCACTTT. This encodes CASSSSGQGGNSPLHF.